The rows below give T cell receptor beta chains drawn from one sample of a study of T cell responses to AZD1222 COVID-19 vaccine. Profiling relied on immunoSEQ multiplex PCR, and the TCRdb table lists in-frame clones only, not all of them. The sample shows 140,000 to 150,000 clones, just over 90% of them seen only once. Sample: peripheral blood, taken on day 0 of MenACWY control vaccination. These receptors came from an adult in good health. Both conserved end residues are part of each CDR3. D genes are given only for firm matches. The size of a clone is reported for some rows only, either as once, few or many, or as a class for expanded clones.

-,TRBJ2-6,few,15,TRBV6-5,CASSPLGRGANVLTF,TGTGCCAGCAGCCCCCTGGGTCGGGGGGCCAACGTCCTGACTTTC
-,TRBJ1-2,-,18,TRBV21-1,CASSYKNRDRKVDYGYTF,TGTGCCAGCAGCTACAAGAACCGGGACAGGAAAGTGGACTATGGCTACACCTTC
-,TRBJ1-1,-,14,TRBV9,CASSVGPGNTEAFF,TGTGCCAGCAGCGTAGGCCCGGGAAACACTGAAGCTTTCTTT
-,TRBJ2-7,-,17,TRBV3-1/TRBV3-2,CASSQEIDLSSGREQYF,TGTGCCAGCAGCCAAGAAATCGACTTGTCCTCAGGGCGCGAGCAGTACTTC
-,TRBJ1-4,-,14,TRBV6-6,CASRQGFMGEKLFF,TGTGCCAGCAGACAGGGTTTTATGGGTGAAAAACTGTTTTTT
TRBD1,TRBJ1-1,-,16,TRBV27,CASSPRPGTGIGEAFF,TGTGCCAGCAGTCCCCGTCCCGGGACAGGGATCGGTGAAGCTTTCTTT
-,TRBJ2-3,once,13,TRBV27,CASRNPAPDTQYF,TGTGCCAGCAGGAACCCTGCCCCAGATACGCAGTATTTT
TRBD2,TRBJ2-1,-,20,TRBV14,CASSPTGLAGDLSSYNEQFF,TGTGCCAGCAGCCCAACGGGACTAGCGGGAGACTTGAGCTCCTACAATGAGCAGTTCTTC
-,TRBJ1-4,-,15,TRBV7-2,CASSLGRQGGEKLFF,TGTGCCAGCAGCTTAGGTCGGCAGGGAGGTGAAAAACTGTTTTTT
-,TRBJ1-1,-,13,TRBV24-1,CATSDSHGIEAFF,TGTGCCACCAGTGATTCCCACGGGATTGAAGCTTTCTTT
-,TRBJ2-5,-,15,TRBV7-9,CASSREGTAQETQYF,TGTGCCAGCAGCCGAGAAGGGACCGCGCAAGAGACCCAGTACTTC
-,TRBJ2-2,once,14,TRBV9,CASSVLGASGELFF,TGTGCCAGCAGCGTTCTAGGGGCGTCCGGGGAGCTGTTTTTT
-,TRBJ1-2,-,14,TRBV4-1,CASSQVGAGYGYTF,TGCGCCAGCAGCCAAGTCGGGGCAGGGTATGGCTACACCTTC
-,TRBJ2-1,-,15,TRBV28,CASSPSSGSYNEQFF,TGTGCCAGCAGTCCATCCTCCGGGAGCTACAATGAGCAGTTCTTC
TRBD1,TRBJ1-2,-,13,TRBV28,CASRGQGDYGYTF,TGTGCCAGCAGAGGACAGGGGGACTATGGCTACACCTTC
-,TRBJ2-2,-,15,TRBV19,CASSVYRVHTGELFF,TGTGCCAGTAGTGTTTACAGGGTTCACACCGGGGAGCTGTTTTTT
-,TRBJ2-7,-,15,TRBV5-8,CASSLAGSAPYEQYF,TGTGCCAGCAGCTTGGCCGGGTCAGCGCCCTACGAGCAGTACTTC
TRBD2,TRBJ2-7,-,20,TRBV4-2,CASSQVGTSGRALAFYEQYF,TGTGCCAGCAGCCAAGTGGGGACTAGCGGGAGGGCCCTCGCCTTTTACGAGCAGTACTTC
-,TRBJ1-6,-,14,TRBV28,CASSGGIYNSPLHF,TGTGCCAGCAGTGGGGGAATCTATAATTCACCCCTCCACTTT
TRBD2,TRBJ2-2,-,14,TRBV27,CASSSASGSRELFF,TGTGCCAGCAGTTCGGCTAGCGGGAGTAGGGAGCTGTTTTTT
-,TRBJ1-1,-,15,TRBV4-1,CASSQETRINTEAFF,TGCGCCAGCAGCCAAGAAACTAGGATTAACACTGAAGCTTTCTTT